This is a list of T cell receptor beta chains from one sample in a study of blood T cell repertoires in COVID-19. Clones were read by immunoSEQ multiplex PCR, and TCRdb kept only the in-frame ones, dropping some. The table includes 300,000 to 400,000 clones, approximately 87% detected once. The sequenced material came from peripheral blood. Receptors originate from a woman between 50 and 59 years old who had recovered from COVID-19. CDR3s include the opening cysteine and the closing phenylalanine or tryptophan. A D gene is named only where the DNA matches it firmly. A clone size is listed for some rows: how often the clone was seen (once, few, many), or a class if it is expanded.

V gene: TRBV6-6
clone size: NA
D gene: NA
J gene: TRBJ1-2
CDR3 protein: CASSRRRRDDGDYGYTF
CDR3 DNA: TGTGCCAGCAGCCGACGCCGCCGGGATGACGGAGACTATGGCTACACCTTC

V gene: TRBV9
clone size: NA
D gene: NA
J gene: TRBJ1-6
CDR3 protein: CASSVEGRLSPLHF
CDR3 DNA: TGTGCCAGCAGCGTAGAGGGGCGGCTTTCACCCCTCCACTTT

V gene: TRBV19
clone size: NA
D gene: TRBD1
J gene: TRBJ2-6
CDR3 protein: CASRRPGQGFSGANVLTF
CDR3 DNA: TGTGCCAGTAGGAGGCCGGGACAGGGCTTCTCTGGGGCCAACGTCCTGACTTTC

V gene: TRBV3-1/TRBV3-2
clone size: NA
D gene: NA
J gene: TRBJ2-5
CDR3 protein: CASSQYREQETQYF
CDR3 DNA: TGTGCCAGCAGCCAATACAGGGAACAAGAGACCCAGTACTTC

V gene: TRBV2
clone size: NA
D gene: TRBD1
J gene: TRBJ1-3
CDR3 protein: CASSAGTASGNTIYF
CDR3 DNA: TGTGCCAGCAGCGCCGGGACAGCCTCTGGAAACACCATATATTTT

V gene: TRBV10-3
clone size: once
D gene: TRBD2
J gene: TRBJ2-7
CDR3 protein: CAISVAGTSGYEQYF
CDR3 DNA: TGTGCCATCAGTGTAGCCGGGACTAGCGGTTACGAGCAGTACTTC

V gene: TRBV6-5
clone size: NA
D gene: TRBD1
J gene: TRBJ1-1
CDR3 protein: CASSTKDRGHTEAFF
CDR3 DNA: TGTGCCAGCAGTACTAAGGACAGGGGACATACTGAAGCTTTCTTT

V gene: TRBV4-1
clone size: NA
D gene: TRBD1
J gene: TRBJ2-7
CDR3 protein: CASSFPPGQGKNEQYF
CDR3 DNA: TGCGCCAGCAGCTTCCCCCCAGGACAGGGCAAGAACGAGCAGTACTTC

V gene: TRBV7-2
clone size: NA
D gene: NA
J gene: TRBJ2-3
CDR3 protein: CASSLSRDSGTDTQYF
CDR3 DNA: TGTGCCAGCAGCTTATCCAGGGATTCGGGCACAGATACGCAGTATTTT

V gene: TRBV2
clone size: few
D gene: NA
J gene: TRBJ2-5
CDR3 protein: CASSDPGKETQYF
CDR3 DNA: TGTGCCAGCAGTGACCCGGGGAAAGAGACCCAGTACTTC

V gene: TRBV11-1
clone size: NA
D gene: TRBD1
J gene: TRBJ1-2
CDR3 protein: CASSSAGTGLGYTF
CDR3 DNA: TGTGCCAGCAGCTCGGCCGGGACAGGGCTTGGCTACACCTTC

V gene: TRBV19
clone size: NA
D gene: TRBD1
J gene: TRBJ2-2
CDR3 protein: CASSGDRVGTGELFF
CDR3 DNA: TGTGCCAGTAGTGGGGACAGGGTTGGAACCGGGGAGCTGTTTTTT

V gene: TRBV15
clone size: NA
D gene: TRBD2
J gene: TRBJ2-1
CDR3 protein: CATSPTSGSYNEQFF
CDR3 DNA: TGTGCCACCAGCCCGACTAGCGGATCCTACAATGAGCAGTTCTTC